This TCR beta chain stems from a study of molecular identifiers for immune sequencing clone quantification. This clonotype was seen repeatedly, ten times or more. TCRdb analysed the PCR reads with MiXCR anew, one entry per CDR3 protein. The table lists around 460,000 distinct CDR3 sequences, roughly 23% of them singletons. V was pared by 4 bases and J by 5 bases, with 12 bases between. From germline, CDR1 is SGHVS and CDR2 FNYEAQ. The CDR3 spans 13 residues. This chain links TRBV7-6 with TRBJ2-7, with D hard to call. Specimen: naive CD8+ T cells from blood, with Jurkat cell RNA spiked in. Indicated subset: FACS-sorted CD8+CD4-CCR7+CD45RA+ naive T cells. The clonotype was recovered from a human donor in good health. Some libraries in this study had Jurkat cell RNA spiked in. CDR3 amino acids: CASSSWGYDEQYF. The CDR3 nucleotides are TGTGCCAGCAGCTCATGGGGATACGACGAGCAGTACTTC.